What follows is one TCR beta chain and its context. Its antigen is as yet unknown. The V end lost 6 bases, the J end lost 1 base, and 18 bases lay between the germline ends. The germline V gene encodes CDR1 DFQATT and CDR2 SNEGSKA (reference sequence). This CDR3 is 15 amino acids long. TCRbeta library construction was performed incorporating unique molecular identifiers. TCRdb re-analysed the PCR reads in MiXCR, keeping a single row per CDR3 protein. The sample holds fewer than 750,000 distinct CDR3 sequences, 25% to 30% seen once. This entry is derived from a study of T-cell reconstitution after alpha-beta-depleted transplantation in children. Whole-study results and caveats: Elevated TCRbeta diversity at day 60 was traced, in some patients, to surviving recipient T cells and thymic progenitors. Approximately two months post-transplant, alpha-beta T cells reportedly originated from several hundred expanded graft clones. A year had passed since transplant, and T-cell counts and diversity by then came mostly from newly produced T cells.

The source was PBMCs, collected before TCRalphabeta/CD19-depleted stem cell transplant. The origin of this receptor is a boy in the first two years of life with Wiskott-Aldrich syndrome, due to receive a stem cell transplant. The V gene is TRBV20-1, the J gene TRBJ1-1, with no clear D. This CDR3 reads CSALHGERGNTEAFF. Here the CDR3 DNA reads TGCAGTGCCCTTCACGGTGAACGGGGGAACACTGAAGCTTTCTTT.